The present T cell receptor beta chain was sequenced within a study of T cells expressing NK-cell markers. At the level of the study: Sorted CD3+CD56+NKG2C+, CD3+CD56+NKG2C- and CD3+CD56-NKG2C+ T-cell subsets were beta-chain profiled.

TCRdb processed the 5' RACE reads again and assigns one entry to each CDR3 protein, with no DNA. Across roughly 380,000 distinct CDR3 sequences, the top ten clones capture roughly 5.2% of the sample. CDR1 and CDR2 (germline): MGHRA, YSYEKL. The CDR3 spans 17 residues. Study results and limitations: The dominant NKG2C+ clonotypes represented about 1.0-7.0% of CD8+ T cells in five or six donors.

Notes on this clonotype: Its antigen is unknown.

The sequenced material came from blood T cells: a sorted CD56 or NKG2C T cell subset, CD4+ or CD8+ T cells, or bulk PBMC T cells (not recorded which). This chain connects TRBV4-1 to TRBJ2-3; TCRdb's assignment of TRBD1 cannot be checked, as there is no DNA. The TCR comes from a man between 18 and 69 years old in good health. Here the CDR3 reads CASSQGRTGDGRDTQYF.